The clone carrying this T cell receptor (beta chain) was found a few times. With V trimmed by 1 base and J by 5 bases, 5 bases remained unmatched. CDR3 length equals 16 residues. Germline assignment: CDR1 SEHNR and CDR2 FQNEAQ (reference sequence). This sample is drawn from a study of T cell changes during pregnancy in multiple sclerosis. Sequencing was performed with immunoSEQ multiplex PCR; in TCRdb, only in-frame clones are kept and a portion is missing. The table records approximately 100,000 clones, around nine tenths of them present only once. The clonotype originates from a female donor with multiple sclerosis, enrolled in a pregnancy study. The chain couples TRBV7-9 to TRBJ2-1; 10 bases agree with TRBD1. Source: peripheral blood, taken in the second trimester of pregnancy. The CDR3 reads CASSLVGTGEDNEQFF. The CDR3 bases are TGTGCCAGCAGCTTAGTGGGGACAGGGGAGGACAATGAGCAGTTCTTC.